The rows below give T cell receptor beta chains drawn from one sample of a study of blood T cell repertoires in COVID-19. Libraries were prepared by immunoSEQ multiplex PCR; TCRdb keeps only in-frame clonotypes and omits some of them. Of roughly 70,000 clones in the sample, 90% were seen once. Sequenced input: peripheral blood. The receptors derive from a man aged 50-60 years with acute or convalescent COVID-19. The CDR3 runs from the conserved cysteine through the conserved F or W. Fields, in order: J gene, V gene, clone size, D gene, CDR3 DNA, CDR3 protein. D genes are given only for firm matches. Size is stated for part of the rows, as once, few or many counts, or as a class when the clone is expanded.

J gene: TRBJ1-1; V gene: TRBV7-2; clone size: NA; D gene: NA; CDR3 DNA: TGTGCCAGCAGCCCGGGACAACCCAAGAACACTGAAGCTTTCTTT; CDR3 protein: CASSPGQPKNTEAFF
J gene: TRBJ2-1; V gene: TRBV7-2; clone size: NA; D gene: TRBD2; CDR3 DNA: TGTGCCAGCAGCTTTAGCGGGAGCTCCTACAATGAGCAGTTCTTC; CDR3 protein: CASSFSGSSYNEQFF
J gene: TRBJ2-7; V gene: TRBV10-3; clone size: NA; D gene: NA; CDR3 DNA: TGTGCCATCAGTGAAAACACAGGGCAGGAGCAGTACTTC; CDR3 protein: CAISENTGQEQYF
J gene: TRBJ1-1; V gene: TRBV3-1/TRBV3-2; clone size: NA; D gene: NA; CDR3 DNA: TGTGCCAGCAGTCGGACACGGTTGAACACTGAAGCTTTCTTT; CDR3 protein: CASSRTRLNTEAFF
J gene: TRBJ2-5; V gene: TRBV28; clone size: NA; D gene: NA; CDR3 DNA: TGTGCCAGCAGTTTGCGAGAGACCCAGTACTTC; CDR3 protein: CASSLRETQYF
J gene: TRBJ1-5; V gene: TRBV19; clone size: once; D gene: NA; CDR3 DNA: TGTGCCAGTAGTATAGCACCGGACACCGAAAACAATCAGCCCCAGCATTTT; CDR3 protein: CASSIAPDTENNQPQHF
J gene: TRBJ1-3; V gene: TRBV9; clone size: NA; D gene: NA; CDR3 DNA: TGTGCCAGCAGCGTCACTAGCTCTGGAAACACCATATATTTT; CDR3 protein: CASSVTSSGNTIYF
J gene: TRBJ1-1; V gene: TRBV19; clone size: NA; D gene: NA; CDR3 DNA: TGTGCCAGTAGTATCGGCGGGGCCCAGGGTCCGAACACTGAAGCTTTCTTT; CDR3 protein: CASSIGGAQGPNTEAFF
J gene: TRBJ2-7; V gene: TRBV27; clone size: NA; D gene: TRBD2; CDR3 DNA: TGTGCCAGCAGTTTATCGTTAGCGGGAAAGGGCTACGAGCAGTACTTC; CDR3 protein: CASSLSLAGKGYEQYF
J gene: TRBJ2-7; V gene: TRBV6-5; clone size: NA; D gene: TRBD2; CDR3 DNA: TGTGCCACCCAGCTAGCGGCACCGCCCGGCGAGCAGTACTTC; CDR3 protein: CATQLAAPPGEQYF
J gene: TRBJ2-1; V gene: TRBV18; clone size: NA; D gene: NA; CDR3 DNA: TGTGCCAGCTCACCCCTAACCACAGGGGATGGGGGGCCGGGCGATGAGCAGTTCTTC; CDR3 protein: CASSPLTTGDGGPGDEQFF
J gene: TRBJ1-5; V gene: TRBV6-5; clone size: NA; D gene: TRBD1; CDR3 DNA: TGTGCCAGCAGTTACAGGCAGGGGGGAGGTCAGCCCCAGCATTTT; CDR3 protein: CASSYRQGGGQPQHF
J gene: TRBJ2-4; V gene: TRBV18; clone size: once; D gene: TRBD2; CDR3 DNA: TGTGCCAGCTCACCAGGGGAGGGAATCAAAAACATTCAGTACTTC; CDR3 protein: CASSPGEGIKNIQYF
J gene: TRBJ2-2; V gene: TRBV28; clone size: NA; D gene: NA; CDR3 DNA: TGTGCCAGCAGTAACACAAACACCGGGGAGCTGTTTTTT; CDR3 protein: CASSNTNTGELFF
J gene: TRBJ1-1; V gene: TRBV7-2; clone size: NA; D gene: TRBD1; CDR3 DNA: TGTGCCAGCAGCACCCGACAGGGAAGGAACACTGAAGCTTTCTTT; CDR3 protein: CASSTRQGRNTEAFF
J gene: TRBJ1-1; V gene: TRBV29-1; clone size: NA; D gene: NA; CDR3 DNA: TGCAGCGTTGTCGTCCAGGGCCCTGAAGCTTTCTTT; CDR3 protein: CSVVVQGPEAFF
J gene: TRBJ1-2; V gene: TRBV7-9; clone size: few; D gene: NA; CDR3 DNA: TGTGCCAGCAGCTTGAAGGGGTCTAACTATGGCTACACCTTC; CDR3 protein: CASSLKGSNYGYTF
J gene: TRBJ1-1; V gene: TRBV19; clone size: NA; D gene: NA; CDR3 DNA: TGTGCCAGTAGTTCACAGGCGGGGACTGAAGCTTTCTTT; CDR3 protein: CASSSQAGTEAFF
J gene: TRBJ1-4; V gene: TRBV7-9; clone size: NA; D gene: NA; CDR3 DNA: TGTGCCAGCAGCAGGGCAGGAGGTGAAAAACTGTTTTTT; CDR3 protein: CASSRAGGEKLFF
J gene: TRBJ1-3; V gene: TRBV19; clone size: NA; D gene: NA; CDR3 DNA: TGTGCCAGCCACTCAGGGTTGAGTGGAAACACCATATATTTT; CDR3 protein: CASHSGLSGNTIYF
J gene: TRBJ1-1; V gene: TRBV12-3/TRBV12-4; clone size: NA; D gene: NA; CDR3 DNA: TGTGCCAGCAGTTTAGGGGGCTATGAAGCTTTCTTT; CDR3 protein: CASSLGGYEAFF
J gene: TRBJ1-2; V gene: TRBV24-1; clone size: NA; D gene: NA; CDR3 DNA: TGTGCCACCAGTGATTTCCAGGGCGACAGTAGGGACTATGGCTACACCTTC; CDR3 protein: CATSDFQGDSRDYGYTF
J gene: TRBJ1-4; V gene: TRBV24-1; clone size: NA; D gene: NA; CDR3 DNA: TGTGCCACCAGTGATTCCTGGGCTGCTAATGAAAAACTGTTTTTT; CDR3 protein: CATSDSWAANEKLFF
J gene: TRBJ1-1; V gene: TRBV13; clone size: once; D gene: TRBD1; CDR3 DNA: TGTGCCAGCAGCCCCAGGGGGAGGAACACTGAAGCTTTCTTT; CDR3 protein: CASSPRGRNTEAFF
J gene: TRBJ2-6; V gene: TRBV28; clone size: NA; D gene: NA; CDR3 DNA: TGTGCCAGCAGTCCGTTCAGCTCTGGGGCCAACGTCCTGACTTTC; CDR3 protein: CASSPFSSGANVLTF
J gene: TRBJ2-2; V gene: TRBV5-1; clone size: NA; D gene: NA; CDR3 DNA: TGCGCCAGCAGGTCGGGGGATTCGAACACCGGGGAGCTGTTTTTT; CDR3 protein: CASRSGDSNTGELFF
J gene: TRBJ1-6; V gene: TRBV11-1; clone size: NA; D gene: TRBD1; CDR3 DNA: TGTGCCAGCAGCACCACAGGGGTCGGCTTTAGTTCACCCCTCCACTTT; CDR3 protein: CASSTTGVGFSSPLHF
J gene: TRBJ2-5; V gene: TRBV5-1; clone size: NA; D gene: TRBD1; CDR3 DNA: TGCGCCAGCAGCGCCTGGACAGGGGAGACCCAGTACTTC; CDR3 protein: CASSAWTGETQYF
J gene: TRBJ2-1; V gene: TRBV15; clone size: NA; D gene: NA; CDR3 DNA: TGTGCCACCAGCAGAGCCCAGCGGAGTTACAATGAGCAGTTCTTC; CDR3 protein: CATSRAQRSYNEQFF
J gene: TRBJ2-7; V gene: TRBV28; clone size: few; D gene: NA; CDR3 DNA: TGTGCCAGCTCCCCCTTTAACTACGAGCAGTACTTC; CDR3 protein: CASSPFNYEQYF
J gene: TRBJ2-5; V gene: TRBV7-9; clone size: NA; D gene: NA; CDR3 DNA: TGTGCCAGCAGCTTAGCCCGCGGGAACACGGGATGGGAGACCCAGTACTTC; CDR3 protein: CASSLARGNTGWETQYF
J gene: TRBJ2-1; V gene: TRBV6-1; clone size: NA; D gene: TRBD2; CDR3 DNA: TGTGCCAGCAGTGAATGGCTAGCGGGAGGTGGAAATGAGCAGTTCTTC; CDR3 protein: CASSEWLAGGGNEQFF
J gene: TRBJ1-2; V gene: TRBV29-1; clone size: NA; D gene: NA; CDR3 DNA: TGCAGCATCCGCCGGGGGTCCTATTATGGCTACACCTTC; CDR3 protein: CSIRRGSYYGYTF
J gene: TRBJ1-2; V gene: TRBV29-1; clone size: NA; D gene: NA; CDR3 DNA: TGCAGCGTTGGGCAGGACTATGGCTACACCTTC; CDR3 protein: CSVGQDYGYTF
J gene: TRBJ2-5; V gene: TRBV7-9; clone size: NA; D gene: NA; CDR3 DNA: TGTGCCAGCAGCTTTGGCGGGGTTCAAGAGACCCAGTACTTC; CDR3 protein: CASSFGGVQETQYF
J gene: TRBJ1-3; V gene: TRBV9; clone size: NA; D gene: NA; CDR3 DNA: TGTGCCAGCAGCATAACCCTCGGGGGCTCTGGAAACACCATATATTTT; CDR3 protein: CASSITLGGSGNTIYF
J gene: TRBJ1-2; V gene: TRBV6-1; clone size: NA; D gene: NA; CDR3 DNA: TGTGCCAGCAGTGAAGTGGCAGGCGATGGCTACACCTTC; CDR3 protein: CASSEVAGDGYTF
J gene: TRBJ1-5; V gene: TRBV12-3/TRBV12-4; clone size: NA; D gene: NA; CDR3 DNA: TGTGCCAGCAGTGTCACAGGGAGTCAGCCCCAGCATTTT; CDR3 protein: CASSVTGSQPQHF
J gene: TRBJ2-2; V gene: TRBV19; clone size: NA; D gene: TRBD2; CDR3 DNA: TGTGCCAGTAGTCCAAGCGGGGGGGCCCCCGGGGAGCTGTTTTTT; CDR3 protein: CASSPSGGAPGELFF